These 20 T cell receptor beta chains originate from one sample sequenced in a study of radiation and T cells in renal cell carcinoma. Sequenced by immunoSEQ multiplex PCR; TCRdb stores in-frame clones only, minus some. Among some 130,000 clones listed, more than 75% were seen once. Time point: blood 2 weeks post-SBRT. The treatment: 15 Gy SBRT to primary tumor, nephrectomy 4 weeks later. Sample: blood, taken from a patient whose treatment included radiotherapy and nephrectomy. The receptors here all came from a woman aged 70-85 years with renal cell carcinoma.

This clone has only one observation. This chain connects TRBV6-1 to TRBJ2-1; D ambiguous. CDR3 length: 16 residues. Trimming shortened V by 1 base and J by 8 bases, and 18 bases separated the two germline ends. Germline V lookup: CDR1 MNHNS, CDR2 SASEGT. The CDR3 loop is CASSEEVRSPLDEQFF. In DNA form, the CDR3 reads TGTGCCAGCAGTGAAGAAGTCAGGTCCCCCTTAGATGAGCAGTTCTTC.

The chain links TRBV19 to TRBJ2-2, with 7 bases matching TRBD2. Per the germline V gene, CDR1 is LNHDA and CDR2 is SQIVND (reference sequence). V lost 2 bases and J lost 10; bases outside the gene matches: 10. The CDR3 consists of 15 residues. CDR3 sequence: CASSILAVPPLELFF. DNA of the CDR3: TGTGCCAGTAGTATACTAGCGGTGCCTCCTCTGGAGCTGTTTTTT.

V usage is TRBV2 and J usage is TRBJ1-2; D unresolved. The CDR3 contains 13 residues. Trimming stripped 4 bases from V and 4 bases from J, with 10 bases between. Germline V lookup: CDR1 SNHLY, CDR2 FYNNEI. CDR3 residues: CASSVAGSYGYTF. The CDR3 nucleotides are TGTGCCAGCAGTGTGGCGGGTTCCTATGGCTACACCTTC.

This clone was observed a single time. V usage is TRBV30 and J usage is TRBJ1-5; D uncertain. Trimming took off 2 bases at V and 1 base at J, with 15 bases between the two ends. This CDR3 comprises 16 residues. Germline assignment: CDR1 GTSNPN and CDR2 SVGIG (reference sequence). The CDR3 DNA follows: TGTGCCTGGAGTACGGGAAGGGCCACGAGCAATCAGCCCCAGCATTTT. It codes for CAWSTGRATSNQPQHF.

The chain uses TRBV15 and TRBJ1-5; TRBD1 agrees at 8 bases. After removal of 3 bases from V and 2 bases from J, the junction contained 12 bases not matched to a gene. CDR1 LNHNV and CDR2 YYDKDF come from the germline V gene (reference sequence). The CDR3 loop spans 18 amino acids. The CDR3 DNA sequence: TGTGCCACCAGCAGTGACCGACAGGGGCGGGCTCGCAATCAGCCCCAGCATTTT. This sequence encodes CATSSDRQGRARNQPQHF.

The chain combines TRBV6-7 with TRBJ2-7, with unresolved D. TRBV6-7 falls under the ORF class, with uncertain function. V was shortened by 5 bases and J by 2 bases, with 19 bases between the two germline ends. CDR3 length: 16 residues. The CDR3 spells CASSQYAVEYTYEQYF. The CDR3 bases are TGTGCCAGCAGTCAATATGCGGTAGAATACACCTACGAGCAGTACTTC.

The chain is built from TRBV4-1 and TRBJ2-1; D is possibly TRBD2 (6 bases). Germline V gene data show CDR1 as MGHRA and CDR2 as YSYEKL. The CDR3 sequence is 15 residues long. The V end lost 4 bases, the J end lost 2 bases, and 12 bases lay between the germline ends. Here the CDR3 DNA reads TGCGCCAGCAGCCGGACTATTACCCCCTACAATGAGCAGTTCTTC. Translating it yields CASSRTITPYNEQFF.

The chain has TRBV7-9 and TRBJ2-7; no reliable D call. CDR3 length equals 12 residues. Trimming took 5 bases from V and 3 from J, leaving 8 bases between them. Germline lookup yields CDR1 SEHNR and CDR2 FQNEAQ (reference sequence). Here the CDR3 reads CASSPRVYEQYF. The CDR3 DNA reads TGTGCCAGCAGCCCTAGAGTCTACGAGCAGTACTTC.

This clone appeared a single time. The chain carries TRBV9 and TRBJ2-3; D unresolved. The CDR3 spans 16 residues. The V end lost 3 bases, the J end lost 3 bases, and 17 bases lay between the germline ends. Germline V lookup: CDR1 SGDLS, CDR2 YYNGEE. In DNA, the CDR3 is TGTGCCAGCAGCGCCCTACCCGGGCCTCCTACAGATACGCAGTATTTT. The encoded protein is CASSALPGPPTDTQYF.

This clone has a single count. The rearrangement links TRBV19 to TRBJ2-3, with 7 bases fitting TRBD2. CDR3 length equals 15 residues. V shed 4 bases and J 3 bases; nucleotides not matched to a gene: 7. The germline V gene has CDR1 LNHDA and CDR2 SQIVND (reference sequence). The CDR3 region has the DNA TGTGCCAGTAGTACGTCGGGGGGTGGTACAGATACGCAGTATTTT. Amino acid sequence: CASSTSGGGTDTQYF.

In nucleotides, the CDR3 is TGTGCCAGCAGTGAATCGCTTAGCTATGGCTACACCTTC. It encodes CASSESLSYGYTF. This rearrangement joins TRBV2 to TRBJ1-2; D gene ambiguous. Germline CDR1 and CDR2: SNHLY and FYNNEI. The CDR3 is 13 amino acids. Trimming cost V 2 bases and J 4 bases, with 8 bases left between them.

This clone has only one observation. V is TRBV9 and J is TRBJ2-1; 11 bases align to TRBD1. The germline V gene has CDR1 SGDLS and CDR2 YYNGEE. The V and J ends lost 3 bases and 4 bases, in that order; junction bases with no gene match: 12. CDR3 length equals 18 residues. This CDR3 is CASSALPGTGGPYNEQFF. CDR3 coding DNA: TGTGCCAGCAGCGCCCTACCCGGGACAGGGGGGCCATACAATGAGCAGTTCTTC.

A single count supports this clone. V is TRBV28 and J is TRBJ1-5, with 7 positions matching TRBD1. V lost 6 bases and J lost 3; bases outside the gene matches: 5. The CDR3 has 14 residues. CDR1 and CDR2 from the germline V gene are MDHEN and SYDVKM. DNA for the CDR3: TGTGCCAGCAGAGAACAGGGGACCAATCAGCCCCAGCATTTT. Its translation is CASREQGTNQPQHF.

J is TRBJ1-1 and V is TRBV12-5; D is perhaps TRBD1 (5 bases). Trimming left V 3 bases short and J 10 bases short, with 12 bases between. This CDR3 is built from 12 residues. Per the germline V gene, CDR1 is LGHNT and CDR2 is FRNRAP. The CDR3 spells CASGFGGSTAFF. CDR3 DNA: TGTGCTAGTGGTTTCGGGGGGTCTACAGCTTTCTTT.

This clone was found once. This chain uses TRBV9 with TRBJ2-3, with TRBD2 matching 9 bases. V was clipped by 0 bases and J by 0 bases; unmatched bases: 5. The CDR3 has 17 residues. From germline, CDR1 is SGDLS and CDR2 YYNGEE. CDR3 bases: TGTGCCAGCAGCGTAGGAAGTAGCGGGGGTAGCACAGATACGCAGTATTTT. It codes for CASSVGSSGGSTDTQYF.

The J gene is TRBJ2-7, the V gene TRBV19; TRBD1 matches at 9 bases. This CDR3 contains 15 residues. J was trimmed by 0 bases and V by 5 bases; bases with no gene match: 5. CDR1 is LNHDA and CDR2 is SQIVND in the germline V gene (reference sequence). As DNA, the CDR3 is TGTGCCAGTAGTCCCGGACAGGGGAGCTCCTACGAGCAGTACTTC. This gives the protein CASSPGQGSSYEQYF.

This rearrangement joins TRBV5-1 to TRBJ2-6, with D unclear. Germline lookup yields CDR1 SGHRS and CDR2 YFSETQ. CDR3 length equals 13 residues. Trimming took 2 bases from V and 2 from J, leaving 2 bases between them. This CDR3 reads CASSFAGANVLTF. DNA of the CDR3: TGCGCCAGCAGCTTCGCTGGGGCCAACGTCCTGACTTTC. The whole variable domain, remainder taken from reference TRBV5-1 and TRBJ2-6, is KAGVTQTPRYLIKTRGQQVTLSCSPISGHRSVSWYQQTPGQGLQFLFEYFSETQRNKGNFPGRFSGRQFSNSRSEMNVSTLELGDSALYLCASSFAGANVLTFGAGSRLTVL.

The rearrangement links TRBV5-8 to TRBJ1-5, with D unclear. The CDR3 consists of 11 residues. CDR1 and CDR2 from the germline V gene are SGHTS and YDEGEE. V was shortened by 5 bases and J by 4 bases, with 4 bases between the two germline ends. In DNA form, the CDR3 reads TGTGCCAGCAGGACAAATCAGCCCCAGCATTTT. Encoded protein: CASRTNQPQHF.

This clone was recorded a few times. This chain links TRBV2 with TRBJ1-6, with TRBD1 matching 9 bases. The CDR3 runs 17 residues. The germline V gene has CDR1 SNHLY and CDR2 FYNNEI. V was pared by 6 bases and J by 10 bases, with 16 bases of the junction left unmatched. DNA of the CDR3: TGTGCCAGCAGCCCCGGGACAGGGTTCGTAAGAGGATCACCCCTCCACTTT. Residues: CASSPGTGFVRGSPLHF. The full variable domain, rest sourced from reference TRBV2 and TRBJ1-6, is EPEVTQTPSHQVTQMGQEVILRCVPISNHLYFYWYRQILGQKVEFLVSFYNNEISEKSEIFDDQFSVERPDGSNFTLKIRSTKLEDSAMYFCASSPGTGFVRGSPLHFGNGTRLTVT.

The CDR3 sequence is CASSLEPGDQPQHF. The CDR3 DNA is TGCGCCAGCAGCTTGGAGCCCGGGGATCAGCCCCAGCATTTT. The V call is TRBV5-1, the J call TRBJ1-5; no clear D gene. Germline CDR1 and CDR2: SGHRS and YFSETQ. Trimming left V 0 bases short and J 5 bases short, with 9 bases between. The CDR3 is 14 amino acids.